These 31 T cell receptor beta chains were sequenced from one sample in a study of response to subunit inactivated influenza vaccine. TCRdb called the RT-PCR reads again in MiXCR, with one record for every CDR3 protein. The sample shows around 650,000 distinct CDR3 sequences, 15% to 18% of them seen only once. Here the sequenced sample was PBMCs from blood, taken about 12 days after vaccination. These receptors came from a man between 45 and 60 years old who received an inactivated influenza vaccine.

This rearrangement joins TRBV29-1 to TRBJ2-7; 7 positions agree with TRBD1. CDR3 length: 13 amino acids. Germline V gene sequence: CDR1 SQVTM, CDR2 ANQGSEA. Trimming removed 6 bases from V and 6 bases from J; junction bases left unmatched: 11. The CDR3 nucleotides are TGCAGCGTCCGGTACGAGACAGGGTCCGAGCAGTACTTC. Its protein product is CSVRYETGSEQYF.

This chain connects TRBV27 to TRBJ2-7; TRBD2 aligns across 9 bases. Germline V gene lookup returns CDR1 MNHEY and CDR2 SMNVEV (reference sequence). The length of the CDR3 is 19 residues. V gave up 6 bases and J gave up 0 bases; unmatched junction bases: 18. CDR3 residues: CASSPIPLRAGGISYEQYF. The CDR3 coding sequence is TGTGCCAGCAGCCCTATTCCCCTTCGAGCGGGAGGTATCTCCTACGAGCAGTACTTC.

This clonotype was recorded many times. The genes are TRBV12-3 or TRBV12-4 and TRBJ2-7, with a tentative D call TRBD1 (6 bases). Trimming took off 5 bases at V and 1 base at J, with 21 bases between the two ends. This CDR3 is built from 17 residues. The DNA for the CDR3 is TGTGCCAGCAGTGGGGAACAACCGGGACATCCATCCTACGAGCAGTACTTC. Its protein product is CASSGEQPGHPSYEQYF.

A few counts support this clonotype. V is TRBV5-1 and J is TRBJ2-3; 10 nucleotides match TRBD2. Trimming removed 5 bases from V and 3 bases from J; junction bases left unmatched: 6. Germline CDR1 SGHRS, CDR2 YFSETQ. CDR3 length: 15 amino acids. The CDR3 protein is CASRPSGSLTDTQYF. In nucleotides, the CDR3 is TGCGCCAGCAGACCTAGCGGGAGTTTGACAGATACGCAGTATTTT.

The chain carries TRBV3-1 and TRBJ2-7; 10 nucleotides line up with TRBD2. Trimming removed 0 bases from V and 8 bases from J; junction bases left unmatched: 7. The length of the CDR3 is 15 residues. Germline values: CDR1 LGHDT, CDR2 YNNKEL (reference sequence). The CDR3 region is CASSQDRSGRGKQYF. The CDR3 DNA reads TGTGCCAGCAGCCAAGATCGAAGCGGGAGGGGAAAGCAGTACTTC.

The CDR3 sequence: CASRFGQTEAFF. The CDR3 DNA follows: TGTGCCAGCAGATTCGGCCAGACTGAAGCTTTCTTT. The V call is TRBV12-3 or TRBV12-4, the J call TRBJ1-1, with D unresolved. Trimming stripped 6 bases from V and 5 bases from J, with 10 bases between. The CDR3 runs to 12 residues.

This clonotype was seen many times. The V and J genes are TRBV6-1 and TRBJ1-6, with 7 bases fitting TRBD1. V trimming: 6 bases; J trimming: 5 bases; junction bases outside the gene matches: 4. CDR1 and CDR2 from the germline V gene are MNHNS and SASEGT. The CDR3 consists of 14 residues. The CDR3 sequence is CASRMTGHNSPLHF. CDR3 in DNA: TGTGCCAGCAGGATGACAGGGCATAATTCACCCCTCCACTTT.

The chain carries TRBV7-2 and TRBJ2-1; 13 nucleotides align to TRBD2. Germline V gene data show CDR1 as SGHTA and CDR2 as FQGNSA. The CDR3 has 17 amino acids. V dropped 5 bases and J dropped 4; count of bases not matched to a gene: 8. This chain's CDR3 is CASSPWTSGRGYNEQFF. The CDR3 DNA is TGTGCCAGCAGCCCCTGGACTAGCGGGAGAGGGTACAATGAGCAGTTCTTC.

The gene calls are TRBV5-1 and TRBJ2-7, with TRBD2 matching over 10 bases. V lost 4 bases, J lost 6 bases, and 10 bases stayed unmatched. Germline-derived CDR1 and CDR2 are SGHRS and YFSETQ. The CDR3 length is 15 residues. CDR3 region: CASSATSGTSPEQYF. In DNA form, the CDR3 reads TGCGCCAGCAGCGCAACTAGCGGGACCTCCCCCGAGCAGTACTTC.

This chain uses TRBV11-2 with TRBJ2-7; no firm D call. V gave up 5 bases and J gave up 4 bases, with 18 bases separating them. The CDR3 is 15 residues long. CDR1 and CDR2 (germline): SGHAT, FQNNGV. The CDR3 nucleotides are TGTGCCAGCAGCCCGCTGGAAAGACAAAAATACGAGCAGTACTTC. Its translation is CASSPLERQKYEQYF.

The gene calls are TRBV28 and TRBJ2-7, with D perhaps assigned TRBD1 or TRBD2 (5 bases each). This CDR3 is 15 amino acids long. The germline V gene encodes CDR1 MDHEN and CDR2 SYDVKM. V gave up 5 bases and J gave up 0 bases, with 14 bases separating them. DNA for the CDR3: TGTGCCAGCAGTCTCCTCGACGGGACCTCCTACGAGCAGTACTTC. Protein product: CASSLLDGTSYEQYF.

The table lists this clonotype with a few counts. V gene TRBV14 combines with J gene TRBJ2-1, with TRBD2 matching 10 bases. V was clipped by 1 base and J by 0 bases; unmatched bases: 12. Germline V gives CDR1 SGHDN, CDR2 FVKESK. This CDR3 has 20 amino acids. CDR3 DNA sequence: TGTGCCAGCAGCCAAGTAGGAGCTAGCGGGAGAGGGATCTCCTACAATGAGCAGTTCTTC. Protein: CASSQVGASGRGISYNEQFF.

A few counts support this clonotype. V usage is TRBV12-3 or TRBV12-4 and J usage is TRBJ1-2; D gene unclear. This CDR3 has 14 amino acids. V gave up 6 bases and J gave up 5 bases, with 16 bases separating them. The CDR3 loop is CASSVTRRYYGYTF. The DNA for the CDR3 is TGTGCCAGCAGCGTAACACGGAGGTATTATGGCTACACCTTC.

V and J are TRBV29-1 and TRBJ2-7; possible D gene TRBD2, 6 bases. Looked up from germline, CDR1 is SQVTM and CDR2 is ANQGSEA. The CDR3 is 15 amino acids. Trimming took off 0 bases at V and 2 bases at J, with 14 bases between the two ends. The CDR3, as DNA: TGCAGCGTTGAAGACCCTACGGGGGTGACCTACGAGCAGTACTTC. Translation: CSVEDPTGVTYEQYF.

Many counts were recorded for this clonotype. This CDR3 reads CASHTTPANTGELFF. As DNA, the CDR3 is TGTGCCAGCCACACGACTCCAGCGAACACCGGGGAGCTGTTTTTT. The chain couples TRBV12-3 or TRBV12-4 to TRBJ2-2, with unresolved D. The ends were cut back, 8 bases at V and 0 bases at J, with 13 bases in the middle. This CDR3 is 15 amino acids long.

The chain has TRBV5-1 and TRBJ1-4; tentatively, D is TRBD1 (6 bases). Trimming took off 4 bases at V and 7 bases at J, with 14 bases between the two ends. The V gene's germline CDR1 is SGHRS and CDR2 YFSETQ. This CDR3 has 14 amino acids. The CDR3 is CASSLGATLEKLFF. For the CDR3, the DNA is TGCGCCAGCAGCCTGGGGGCGACTCTTGAAAAACTGTTTTTT.

The chain uses TRBV3-1 and TRBJ2-1; D not certain. Germline V gene data show CDR1 as LGHDT and CDR2 as YNNKEL (reference sequence). The CDR3 covers 12 residues. Trimming removed 1 base at V and 9 bases at J, with 7 bases between. CDR3 sequence reads: CASSQVGAEQFF. The CDR3 coding sequence is TGTGCCAGCAGCCAAGTGGGTGCTGAGCAGTTCTTC.

This clonotype was counted only a few times. The chain is built from TRBV20-1 and TRBJ2-3, with TRBD2 matching 11 bases. J gave up 4 bases and V 6 bases, and 9 bases lay outside the gene matches. The germline gives CDR1 DFQATT, CDR2 SNEGSKA (reference sequence). This CDR3 region has 15 residues. The CDR3 protein is CSAAPLAGGSDTQYF. The CDR3, as DNA: TGCAGTGCCGCTCCTTTAGCGGGAGGGTCAGATACGCAGTATTTT.

DNA of the CDR3: TGTGCCAGCAGCGGGAATTCTCGGAATCAGCCCCAGCATTTT. Protein sequence: CASSGNSRNQPQHF. V usage is TRBV12-3 or TRBV12-4 and J usage is TRBJ1-5; D not certain. CDR3 length equals 14 residues. Between the trimmed V and J ends, which lost 6 bases and 4 bases, there was a span of 13 bases.

This clonotype was picked up a small number of times. This chain links TRBV5-1 with TRBJ2-3, with TRBD2 as a possible D gene (6 bases). The V end lost 4 bases, the J end lost 3 bases, and 18 bases lay between the germline ends. This CDR3 region has 16 residues. Germline CDR1 SGHRS, CDR2 YFSETQ. This chain's CDR3 is CASSPGRGSLTDTQYF. The CDR3 bases are TGCGCCAGCAGCCCGGGGCGGGGCTCCTTAACAGATACGCAGTATTTT.

This clonotype was observed a handful of times. The rearrangement joins TRBV7-2 to TRBJ2-3, with D possibly matching TRBD1 (6 bases). The CDR3 is made up of 15 amino acids. V was clipped by 5 bases and J by 4 bases, with 16 bases between them. The V gene's germline CDR1 is SGHTA and CDR2 FQGNSA. Here the CDR3 DNA reads TGTGCCAGCAGCGTACAGGGATCATTCGCAGATACGCAGTATTTT. This gives the protein CASSVQGSFADTQYF.

The chain is built from TRBV5-6 and TRBJ2-2; TRBD2 matches 12 bases. Germline values: CDR1 SGHDT, CDR2 YYEEEE. Unmatched junction bases numbered 6, after V lost 3 bases and J lost 6 bases. The CDR3 spans 16 residues. CDR3 in DNA: TGTGCCAGCAGCTACCCCCTAGCGGGGGGGCCCGGGGAGCTGTTTTTT. It specifies CASSYPLAGGPGELFF.

CDR3 in amino acids: CASSFRRQGVVRTEQYF. The CDR3 bases are TGTGCCAGCAGTTTCCGGAGACAGGGGGTAGTTCGGACCGAGCAGTACTTC. This chain uses TRBV28 with TRBJ2-7, with 9 bases fitting TRBD1. CDR1 is MDHEN and CDR2 is SYDVKM in the germline V gene. The V and J ends lost 3 bases and 6 bases, in that order; junction bases with no gene match: 15. The CDR3 runs to 17 residues.

The V call is TRBV12-3 or TRBV12-4, the J call TRBJ1-5; maybe TRBD1 (5 bases). The ends were cut back, 7 bases at V and 7 bases at J, with 14 bases in the middle. This CDR3 comprises 13 residues. CDR3 sequence reads: CASNLGGDQPQHF. The CDR3 nucleotides are TGTGCCAGCAACTTGGGGGGAGACCAGCCCCAGCATTTT.

This clonotype was observed a handful of times. The V and J genes are TRBV3-1 and TRBJ2-1, with TRBD2 as a possible D gene (6 bases). The germline V and J ends were trimmed by 3 bases and 7 bases, with 13 bases remaining between them. CDR1 and CDR2 (germline): LGHDT, YNNKEL (reference sequence). The CDR3 has 14 residues. The CDR3 DNA is TGTGCCAGCAGCCAGAAGGGACTCTTTAATGAGCAGTTCTTC. This sequence encodes CASSQKGLFNEQFF.

The V and J genes are TRBV6-1 and TRBJ1-2; 8 nucleotides match TRBD1. The germline CDR1 and CDR2 sequences are MNHNS and SASEGT. With 6 bases clipped from V and 7 bases from J, the junction kept 10 bases outside the gene matches. The CDR3 runs 14 residues. CDR3 amino acids: CASRHDQGALGYTF. The CDR3 nucleotides read TGTGCCAGCAGGCATGATCAGGGGGCTCTTGGCTACACCTTC.

There are a few counts of this clonotype. The gene calls are TRBV12-3 or TRBV12-4 and TRBJ2-7; D ambiguous. V dropped 3 bases and J dropped 7 bases, with 22 bases sitting between them. The CDR3 spans 16 residues. CDR3 DNA: TGTGCCAGCAGTTTTTCTATCGGCCCAGGCGGTCGAGAGCAGTACTTC. Protein product: CASSFSIGPGGREQYF.

A few counts support this clonotype. V gene TRBV15 combines with J gene TRBJ2-1; the match to TRBD2 covers 10 bases. Trimming cost V 3 bases and J 10 bases; bases outside gene matches: 3. Germline V gene lookup returns CDR1 LNHNV and CDR2 YYDKDF (reference sequence). The CDR3 runs to 13 residues. Written as DNA, the CDR3 is TGTGCCACCAGCAGCCTTAGCGGGGGGGAGCAGTTCTTC. The encoded protein is CATSSLSGGEQFF. The full variable domain, its missing parts supplied by reference TRBV15 and TRBJ2-1, is DAMVIQNPRYQVTQFGKPVTLSCSQTLNHNVMYWYQQKSSQAPKLLFHYYDKDFNNEADTPDNFQSRRPNTSFCFLDIRSPGLGDTAMYLCATSSLSGGEQFFGPGTRLTVL.

The gene calls are TRBV3-1 and TRBJ1-6; D is possibly TRBD1 (5 bases). Trimming took 4 bases from V and 14 from J, leaving 21 bases between them. This CDR3 is built from 15 residues. The germline CDR1 and CDR2 sequences are LGHDT and YNNKEL (reference sequence). The CDR3, as DNA: TGTGCCAGCAGCCCACCCGGGACCCGATGGGAAGCCCTCCACTTT. It is translated as CASSPPGTRWEALHF.

The chain links TRBV2 to TRBJ2-2; a weak D match, TRBD1 (8 bases). The CDR3 spans 17 residues. The germline V and J ends were trimmed by 1 base and 8 bases, with 20 bases remaining between them. Germline CDR1 and CDR2: SNHLY and FYNNEI. CDR3 region: CASSEDPRTGTTGELFF. The CDR3 region has the DNA TGTGCCAGCAGTGAAGACCCTCGGACAGGGACTACGGGGGAGCTGTTTTTT.

This clonotype was counted at least ten times. The J gene is TRBJ1-6, the V gene TRBV4-1; 10 positions match TRBD1. CDR1 and CDR2 (germline): MGHRA, YSYEKL. This CDR3 contains 15 residues. V gave up 1 base and J gave up 9 bases; unmatched junction bases: 3. The DNA of the CDR3 is TGCGCCAGCAGCCAAGGACAGGGGGCGGGTTCACCCCTCCACTTT. Encoded protein: CASSQGQGAGSPLHF.